A single T cell receptor beta chain is shown here with its context. This clone was seen ten or more times. There is no known antigen for this receptor. The input lacks base qualities; no much larger clone sits a single base away. Inclusive of the bounding cysteine and phenylalanine, the CDR3 is 17 residues long. Only the CDR3 part of the read is kept: 51 bases, read in frame from the first base. The germline V gene encodes CDR1 SEHNR and CDR2 FQNEAQ (reference sequence). Here V drops 5 bases and J drops 4 bases, and the junction holds 17 bases not matched to any gene. The library was built by means of the immunoSEQ multiplex PCR assay. TCRdb limited this immuneACCESS table to in-frame rearrangements with V and J called. A share of clones is missing; checked studies link under half to unresolved V genes, and the rest is unexplained. This sample lists about 46,000 clones; 91% were detected once. Clones ranked in the top ten supply about 8.8% of the sample.

This record belongs to a study of T cell changes during pregnancy in multiple sclerosis (dated by TCRdb to the late 2010s). About the full investigation: The study examined how the T cell repertoire changed over the course of pregnancy in women with multiple sclerosis.

The TCR comes from a female donor with multiple sclerosis, enrolled in a pregnancy study. The sequencing used CD8+ T cells from peripheral blood mononuclear cells, collected after pregnancy. The rearrangement combines TRBV7-9 with TRBJ2-7, with TRBD1 identical over 7 junction bases. At the DNA level, the sequence is TGTGCCAGCAGCGGAGAGGACAGGCCGACCCGACCTTACGAGCAGTACTTC. Translated, it gives CASSGEDRPTRPYEQYF.